Listed below are T cell receptor beta chains from one sample, sequenced in a study of cytomegalovirus exposure and HLA in healthy donors. Data came from immunoSEQ multiplex PCR; TCRdb stores just in-frame clones and leaves some out. The sample consists of fewer than 400,000 clones, 75% to 90% of them appearing once. Input material: PBMCs. These receptors originate from a young woman in good health and CMV-seronegative. The CDR3 runs from the conserved cysteine through the conserved F or W. The order of the fields is D gene, clone size, V gene, J gene, CDR3 DNA, CDR3 protein. A D gene is named only where the DNA matches it firmly. Not all rows give a size; the values are once, few, many and, for expanded clones, a class.

D gene: TRBD1
clone size: -
V gene: TRBV28
J gene: TRBJ2-7
CDR3 DNA: TGTGCCAGCAGCCCAGCTGAGGGGACAGGGCGACACGAGCAGTACTTC
CDR3 protein: CASSPAEGTGRHEQYF

D gene: -
clone size: -
V gene: TRBV4-1
J gene: TRBJ1-2
CDR3 DNA: TGCGCCAGCAGCGGGCCGGCCCAATATGGCTACACCTTC
CDR3 protein: CASSGPAQYGYTF

D gene: -
clone size: -
V gene: TRBV2
J gene: TRBJ2-3
CDR3 DNA: TGTGCCAGCAGGATAGCAGATACGCAGTATTTT
CDR3 protein: CASRIADTQYF

D gene: -
clone size: -
V gene: TRBV29-1
J gene: TRBJ2-1
CDR3 DNA: TGCAGCGTTCCTGGGACGGCGGGATTCTACAATGAGCAGTTCTTC
CDR3 protein: CSVPGTAGFYNEQFF

D gene: -
clone size: -
V gene: TRBV29-1
J gene: TRBJ2-6
CDR3 DNA: TGCAGCGTTGATCTCTCTGGGGCCAACGTCCTGACTTTC
CDR3 protein: CSVDLSGANVLTF

D gene: TRBD2
clone size: few
V gene: TRBV7-3
J gene: TRBJ2-1
CDR3 DNA: TGTGCCAGCAGCCCTTATTTGCTAGCGGGAGGTAATGAGCAGTTCTTC
CDR3 protein: CASSPYLLAGGNEQFF

D gene: -
clone size: -
V gene: TRBV2
J gene: TRBJ1-4
CDR3 DNA: TGTGCCAGCTGGGACGGAGGGAATGAAAAACTGTTTTTT
CDR3 protein: CASWDGGNEKLFF

D gene: TRBD1
clone size: few
V gene: TRBV18
J gene: TRBJ2-4
CDR3 DNA: TGTGCCAGCTCACCACTGAGGACAGGGACCGGGAACATTCAGTACTTC
CDR3 protein: CASSPLRTGTGNIQYF

D gene: TRBD1
clone size: -
V gene: TRBV10-3
J gene: TRBJ1-2
CDR3 DNA: TGTGCCATCAGTGGGGGACAGTACCATGGCTACACCTTC
CDR3 protein: CAISGGQYHGYTF

D gene: TRBD2
clone size: -
V gene: TRBV11-3
J gene: TRBJ2-1
CDR3 DNA: TGTGCCAGCAGCCCGGGACTAGCGGGAGGTACCTACAATGAGCAGTTCTTC
CDR3 protein: CASSPGLAGGTYNEQFF

D gene: TRBD2
clone size: -
V gene: TRBV6-1
J gene: TRBJ2-7
CDR3 DNA: TGTGCCAGCAGTGAAGGACTAGCGGGCTCCTACGAGCAGTACTTC
CDR3 protein: CASSEGLAGSYEQYF

D gene: TRBD2
clone size: -
V gene: TRBV7-2
J gene: TRBJ2-3
CDR3 DNA: TGTGCCAGCAGCTTAGCGCGGGAGGATACGCAGTATTTT
CDR3 protein: CASSLAREDTQYF

D gene: TRBD2
clone size: -
V gene: TRBV10-3
J gene: TRBJ2-7
CDR3 DNA: TGTGCCATCAGTGATGGCGGGAGCTCGTGGGAGCAGTACTTC
CDR3 protein: CAISDGGSSWEQYF

D gene: TRBD2
clone size: -
V gene: TRBV30
J gene: TRBJ2-7
CDR3 DNA: TGTGCCGCCTCCCCTAGCGGAGGCGGGGGGCAGTACTTC
CDR3 protein: CAASPSGGGGQYF

D gene: TRBD2
clone size: -
V gene: TRBV5-6
J gene: TRBJ2-2
CDR3 DNA: TGTGCCAGCAGCTTGGCTGGGGCGGGAGAGAGGACCGGGGAGCTGTTTTTT
CDR3 protein: CASSLAGAGERTGELFF

D gene: -
clone size: once
V gene: TRBV5-1
J gene: TRBJ2-3
CDR3 DNA: TGCGCCAGCAGCTTAGGCGGGGTCACAGATACGCAGTATTTT
CDR3 protein: CASSLGGVTDTQYF

D gene: -
clone size: -
V gene: TRBV5-4
J gene: TRBJ2-3
CDR3 DNA: TGTGCCAGCAGCCCACGGGTAGAAGGCACAGATACGCAGTATTTT
CDR3 protein: CASSPRVEGTDTQYF

D gene: -
clone size: -
V gene: TRBV11-2
J gene: TRBJ1-5
CDR3 DNA: TGTGCCAGCAGCTTAGCTAGCGGGATCCAGCCCCAGCATTTT
CDR3 protein: CASSLASGIQPQHF

D gene: -
clone size: -
V gene: TRBV18
J gene: TRBJ2-1
CDR3 DNA: TGTGCCAGCTCACCCATCCGTTGGGGGGAGGCGCCGGATGAGCAGTTCTTC
CDR3 protein: CASSPIRWGEAPDEQFF

D gene: -
clone size: -
V gene: TRBV28
J gene: TRBJ2-6
CDR3 DNA: TGTGCCAGCAGTTCCGACAACTCTGGGGCCAACGTCCTGACTTTC
CDR3 protein: CASSSDNSGANVLTF